This TCR beta chain was identified during a study of control samples from healthy donors and cancer patients. Clones were read by immunoSEQ multiplex PCR, and TCRdb kept only the in-frame ones, dropping some. This sample has 150,000 or so clones; around 90% occur once, and the top ten carry under 2%. The CDR3 spans 16 residues. From germline, CDR1 is SGHRS and CDR2 YFSETQ. With V trimmed by 5 bases and J by 0 bases, 7 bases remained unmatched. This sequence joins TRBV5-1 and TRBJ1-2, with 10 bases matching TRBD1. The sequence came from a man between 18 and 29 years old in good health. The sample consisted of blood. Here the CDR3 reads CASRFRDRGTNYGYTF. The CDR3 coding sequence is TGCGCCAGCAGGTTTCGGGACAGGGGAACTAACTATGGCTACACCTTC.